These 20 T cell receptor beta chains originate from one sample sequenced in a study of blood T cell repertoires in COVID-19. This table comes from immunoSEQ multiplex PCR, and its TCRdb copy is limited to in-frame clones, with some not included. The sample consists of tens of thousands of clones, around 86% of them appearing once. The sequencing input was peripheral blood. These receptors came from a human donor with acute or convalescent COVID-19. The donor label of this sample is uncertain.

The rearrangement uses TRBV11-2 and TRBJ1-1; no clear D. CDR1 SGHAT and CDR2 FQNNGV come from the germline V gene. Trimming shortened V by 1 base and J by 11 bases, and 14 bases separated the two germline ends. The CDR3 has 13 amino acids. CDR3 residues: CASSLGQAVMAFF. The CDR3 region has the DNA TGTGCCAGCAGCTTAGGGCAGGCCGTTATGGCTTTCTTT.

The gene calls are TRBV3-1 (or the pseudogene TRBV3-2) and TRBJ2-1; 10 nucleotides align to TRBD2. This CDR3 region has 17 residues. The trim removed 5 bases at V and 8 bases at J, leaving 15 bases unmatched. Germline CDR1 LGHDT, CDR2 YNNKEL (reference sequence). The CDR3 protein is CASSERGTSASRDEQFF. In nucleotides, the CDR3 is TGTGCCAGCAGCGAGAGGGGGACTAGCGCTTCAAGGGATGAGCAGTTCTTC.

The chain couples TRBV6-5 to TRBJ1-4; a weak D match, TRBD1 (5 bases). Germline V lookup: CDR1 MNHEY, CDR2 SVGAGI. V dropped 8 bases and J dropped 8 bases, with 15 bases sitting between them. The CDR3 runs 13 residues. The DNA for the CDR3 is TGTGCCAGCCGGGGGATCCGGGGGGAAAAACTGTTTTTT. Translating gives CASRGIRGEKLFF.

V is TRBV28 and J is TRBJ1-1; perhaps TRBD1 as D (5 bases). The CDR3 is 12 residues long. Trimming cost V 8 bases and J 7 bases, with 14 bases left between them. The V gene's germline CDR1 is MDHEN and CDR2 SYDVKM. DNA for the CDR3: TGTGCCAGCCGGGGGAGCACTTTTGAAGCTTTCTTT. It yields the protein CASRGSTFEAFF.

CDR3 DNA: TGTGCCAGCAGTGAAGGGGCAGCCGGAAACACCATATATTTT. Translated, it gives CASSEGAAGNTIYF. The rearrangement uses TRBV2 and TRBJ1-3; D gene unclear. Trimming shortened V by 1 base and J by 4 bases, and 8 bases separated the two germline ends. Germline V CDR1 and CDR2: SNHLY, FYNNEI. This CDR3 comprises 14 residues.

A few counts support this clone. The V gene is TRBV7-9, the J gene TRBJ2-5; no clear D gene. Trimming took 3 bases from V and 4 from J, leaving 9 bases between them. CDR1 SEHNR and CDR2 FQNEAQ come from the germline V gene (reference sequence). There are 13 residues in the CDR3. CDR3 in DNA: TGTGCCAGCAGCTTGAATCCGGGAGAGACCCAGTACTTC. Its translation is CASSLNPGETQYF.

The chain links TRBV13 to TRBJ2-5, with TRBD2 identical over 7 bases. CDR1 and CDR2 (germline): PRHDT, FYEKMQ (reference sequence). V lost 5 bases to trimming and J lost 4 bases; unmatched junction nucleotides: 4. CDR3 length equals 13 residues. CDR3 amino acids: CASSPERGETQYF. DNA of the CDR3: TGTGCCAGCAGCCCTGAGCGGGGAGAGACCCAGTACTTC.

J is TRBJ2-5 and V is TRBV5-1; TRBD2 agrees at 14 bases. Trimming removed 3 bases from V and 4 bases from J; junction bases left unmatched: 5. Germline values: CDR1 SGHRS, CDR2 YFSETQ. This CDR3 region has 16 residues. The DNA for the CDR3 is TGCGCCAGCAGCTCGACTAGCGGGGGGGCGGGAGAGACCCAGTACTTC. Encoded protein: CASSSTSGGAGETQYF.

This clone has just one count. The chain recombines TRBV7-9 with TRBJ2-5, with 7 bases fitting TRBD2. Looked up from germline, CDR1 is SEHNR and CDR2 is FQNEAQ (reference sequence). CDR3 length equals 13 residues. The junction had 3 bases not matched to a gene; V was cut back by 3 bases and J by 5 bases. The CDR3 bases are TGTGCCAGCAGCTTTATGGGGGGGGAGACCCAGTACTTC. The encoded protein is CASSFMGGETQYF. The full variable domain, completed using reference TRBV7-9 and TRBJ2-5, is DTGVSQNPRHKITKRGQNVTFRCDPISEHNRLYWYRQTLGQGPEFLTYFQNEAQLEKSRLLSDRFSAERPKGSFSTLEIQRTEQGDSAMYLCASSFMGGETQYFGPGTRLLVL.

V is TRBV2 and J is TRBJ1-2; TRBD1 is a possible D gene (6 bases). CDR3 length: 14 amino acids. The germline V gene has CDR1 SNHLY and CDR2 FYNNEI. Deletions cut 7 bases from V and 6 bases from J, with 18 bases between. For the CDR3, the DNA is TGTGCCAGCAACCGCGACCAGAAGGGGGATGGCTACACCTTC. It is translated as CASNRDQKGDGYTF.

V gene TRBV29-1 combines with J gene TRBJ2-2, with a weak D call TRBD2 (6 bases). CDR1 and CDR2 (germline): SQVTM, ANQGSEA. This CDR3 contains 15 residues. Trimming pared 5 bases from V and 2 bases from J, leaving 15 bases between. The CDR3 sequence: CSVKTPGLNTGELFF. As DNA, the CDR3 is TGCAGCGTTAAGACCCCGGGACTTAACACCGGGGAGCTGTTTTTT.

The gene calls are TRBV5-4 and TRBJ2-1, with 11 bases identical to TRBD2. Looked up from germline, CDR1 is SGHNT and CDR2 is YYREEE (reference sequence). The V segment lost 4 bases and the J segment 2 bases; nucleotides outside the gene matches: 5. The CDR3 totals 16 residues. DNA for the CDR3: TGTGCCAGCAGCATTAATAGCGGGGGGGCCTACAATGAGCAGTTCTTC. This gives the protein CASSINSGGAYNEQFF.

This clone was recorded only once. This sequence joins TRBV30 and TRBJ2-7; TRBD1 might be the D (5 bases). The CDR3 runs 13 residues. V was shortened by 3 bases and J by 4 bases, with 13 bases between the two germline ends. Germline V CDR1 and CDR2: GTSNPN, SVGIG (reference sequence). The CDR3 coding sequence is TGTGCCTGGAGAGGAAGACAGTCTTACGAGCAGTACTTC. Amino acid sequence: CAWRGRQSYEQYF.

This rearrangement joins TRBV29-1 to TRBJ1-1; 9 bases fit TRBD1. CDR3 size: 14 residues. CDR1 SQVTM and CDR2 ANQGSEA come from the germline V gene. Trimming took 7 bases from V and 6 from J; bases not matched to a gene: 12. CDR3 nucleotides: TGCAGCGGGGTCCCGGGACAGGGAACTTCTGAAGCTTTCTTT. Protein: CSGVPGQGTSEAFF. The complete variable domain, with remaining parts taken from reference TRBV29-1 and TRBJ1-1, reads SAVISQKPSRDICQRGTSLTIQCQVDSQVTMMFWYRQQPGQSLTLIATANQGSEATYESGFVIDKFPISRPNLTFSTLTVSNMSPEDSSIYLCSGVPGQGTSEAFFGQGTRLTVV.

The gene calls are TRBV11-2 and TRBJ2-7; D is unresolved. V dropped 2 bases and J dropped 2 bases, with 7 bases sitting between them. The CDR3 consists of 13 residues. CDR1 is SGHAT and CDR2 is FQNNGV in the germline V gene. The CDR3 sequence: CASSLTDTYEQYF. The CDR3 bases are TGTGCCAGCAGCTTAACAGATACCTACGAGCAGTACTTC. The entire variable domain, with the rest obtained from reference TRBV11-2 and TRBJ2-7, is as follows: EAGVAQSPRYKIIEKRQSVAFWCNPISGHATLYWYQQILGQGPKLLIQFQNNGVVDDSQLPKDRFSAERLKGVDSTLKIQPAKLEDSAVYLCASSLTDTYEQYFGPGTRLTVT.

This rearrangement joins TRBV7-3 to TRBJ2-1, with D maybe TRBD2 (6 bases). From germline, CDR1 is SGHTA and CDR2 FQGTGA. V was pared by 6 bases and J by 2 bases, with 14 bases between. The CDR3 covers 15 residues. CDR3 DNA: TGTGCCAGCAGTTCTGATAGCGGAACCTACAATGAGCAGTTCTTC. It translates to CASSSDSGTYNEQFF.

About this clone itself: Compared with germline, one end of the junction differs, possibly owing to a read error. The same CDR3 arises from other DNA sequences in this sample as well. The rearrangement uses TRBV20-1 and TRBJ2-1; 7 bases are a match to TRBD1. The CDR3 is 16 residues long. Germline CDR1 and CDR2: DFQATT and SNEGSKA (reference sequence). CDR3 in amino acids: CSASDIQGWFEVEQFF. The CDR3 DNA reads TGTAGTGCTAGTGATATACAGGGGTGGTTCGAGGTTGAGCAGTTCTTC.

This rearrangement joins TRBV6-2 or TRBV6-3 to TRBJ1-1, with D perhaps matching TRBD1 (5 bases). Trimming removed 5 bases from V and 4 bases from J, with 17 bases in between. Germline V CDR1 and CDR2: MNHEY, SVGEGT. The CDR3 sequence is 15 residues long. The CDR3 loop is CASSASTGGITEAFF. CDR3 coding DNA: TGTGCCAGCAGTGCCTCCACGGGGGGGATCACTGAAGCTTTCTTT.

V usage is TRBV7-9 and J usage is TRBJ1-6; 10 positions match TRBD1. Trimming cost V 1 base and J 10 bases; bases outside gene matches: 10. Germline lookup yields CDR1 SEHNR and CDR2 FQNEAQ (reference sequence). The CDR3 runs to 17 residues. The CDR3 DNA sequence: TGTGCCAGCAGCTTAGGGACAGGGGGAAGTATCGGGTCACCCCTCCACTTT. This codes for CASSLGTGGSIGSPLHF.

This chain connects TRBV6-5 to TRBJ2-1; 8 bases agree with TRBD2. CDR1 and CDR2 (germline): MNHEY, SVGAGI. The V segment lost 6 bases and the J segment 2 bases; nucleotides outside the gene matches: 3. The CDR3 contains 14 residues. The CDR3 nucleotides are TGTGCCAGCAGCCCGGGACTAGCCTACAATGAGCAGTTCTTC. It specifies CASSPGLAYNEQFF.